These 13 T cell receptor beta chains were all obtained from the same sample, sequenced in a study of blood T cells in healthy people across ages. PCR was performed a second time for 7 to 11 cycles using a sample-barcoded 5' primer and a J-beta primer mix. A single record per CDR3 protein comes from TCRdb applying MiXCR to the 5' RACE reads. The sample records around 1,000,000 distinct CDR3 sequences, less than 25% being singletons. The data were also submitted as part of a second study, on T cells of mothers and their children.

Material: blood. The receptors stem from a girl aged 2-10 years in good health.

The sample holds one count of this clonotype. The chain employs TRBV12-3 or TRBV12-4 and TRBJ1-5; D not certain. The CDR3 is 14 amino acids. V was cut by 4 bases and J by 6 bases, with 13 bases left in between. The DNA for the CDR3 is TGTGCCAGCAGTTGGGTGGGAGCGGGTCAGCCCCAGCATTTT. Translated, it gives CASSWVGAGQPQHF.

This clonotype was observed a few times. In nucleotides, the CDR3 is TGTGCCAGCAGTGGTATAGCGGGAGGGGGGGCAGATACGCAGTATTTT. Translation: CASSGIAGGGADTQYF. The chain carries TRBV25-1 and TRBJ2-3, with 11 bases that match TRBD2. CDR1 and CDR2 (germline): MGHDK, SYGVNS. The V and J ends lost 4 bases and 4 bases, in that order; junction bases with no gene match: 7. This CDR3 spans 16 amino acids.

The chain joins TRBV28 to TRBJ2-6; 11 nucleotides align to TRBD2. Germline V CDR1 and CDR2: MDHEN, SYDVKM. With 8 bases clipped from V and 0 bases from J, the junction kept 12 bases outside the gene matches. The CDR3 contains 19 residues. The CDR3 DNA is TGTGCCAGCTATAAACCGGGACTAGCGGCAACCTCTGGGGCCAACGTCCTGACTTTC. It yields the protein CASYKPGLAATSGANVLTF.

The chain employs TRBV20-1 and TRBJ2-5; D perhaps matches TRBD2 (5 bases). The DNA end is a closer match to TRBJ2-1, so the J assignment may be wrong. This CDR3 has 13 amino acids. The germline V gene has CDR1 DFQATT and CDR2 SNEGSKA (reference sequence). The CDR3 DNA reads TGCAGTGCTGCCCCTCCGGCGGGTAGTGAGCAGTTCTTC. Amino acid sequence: CSAAPPAGSEQFF.

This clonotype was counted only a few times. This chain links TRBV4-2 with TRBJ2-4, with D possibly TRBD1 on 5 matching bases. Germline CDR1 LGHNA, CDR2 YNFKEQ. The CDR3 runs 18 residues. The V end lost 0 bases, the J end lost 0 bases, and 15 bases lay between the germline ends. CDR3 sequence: CASSQERTTVGAKNIQYF. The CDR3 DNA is TGTGCCAGCAGCCAAGAGCGGACGACAGTGGGAGCCAAAAACATTCAGTACTTC.

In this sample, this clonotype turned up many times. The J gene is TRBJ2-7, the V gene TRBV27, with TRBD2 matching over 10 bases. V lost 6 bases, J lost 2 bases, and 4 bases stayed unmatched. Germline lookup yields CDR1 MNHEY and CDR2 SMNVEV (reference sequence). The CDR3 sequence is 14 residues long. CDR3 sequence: CASSLGTSAYEQYF. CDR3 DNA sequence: TGTGCCAGCAGCTTAGGGACTAGCGCCTACGAGCAGTACTTC.

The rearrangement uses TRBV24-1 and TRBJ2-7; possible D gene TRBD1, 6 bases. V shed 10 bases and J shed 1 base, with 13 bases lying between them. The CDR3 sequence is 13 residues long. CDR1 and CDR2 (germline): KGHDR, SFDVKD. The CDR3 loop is CATSRTASYEQYF. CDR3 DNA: TGTGCCACGAGTAGGACAGCATCCTACGAGCAGTACTTC.

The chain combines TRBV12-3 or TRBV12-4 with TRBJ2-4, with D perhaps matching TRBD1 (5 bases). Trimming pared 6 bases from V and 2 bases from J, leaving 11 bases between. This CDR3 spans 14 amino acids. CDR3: CASRSGHPKNIQYF. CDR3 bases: TGTGCCAGCAGATCTGGACACCCCAAAAACATTCAGTACTTC.

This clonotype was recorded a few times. In nucleotides, the CDR3 is TGTGCCAGCAGTTTTGCAGGGGTTGTAGAGACCCAGTACTTC. It encodes CASSFAGVVETQYF. This chain joins TRBV28 and TRBJ2-5, with D possibly TRBD1 on 6 matching bases. V lost 3 bases to trimming and J lost 4 bases, with 12 bases between them. Germline V lookup: CDR1 MDHEN, CDR2 SYDVKM. This CDR3 has 14 residues.

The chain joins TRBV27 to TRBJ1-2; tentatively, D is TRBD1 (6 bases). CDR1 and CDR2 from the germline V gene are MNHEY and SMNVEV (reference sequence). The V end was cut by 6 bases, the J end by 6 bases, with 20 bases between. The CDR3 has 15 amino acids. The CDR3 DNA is TGTGCCAGCAGCTACAGCGAGGGACACTTAAATGGCTACACCTTC. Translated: CASSYSEGHLNGYTF.

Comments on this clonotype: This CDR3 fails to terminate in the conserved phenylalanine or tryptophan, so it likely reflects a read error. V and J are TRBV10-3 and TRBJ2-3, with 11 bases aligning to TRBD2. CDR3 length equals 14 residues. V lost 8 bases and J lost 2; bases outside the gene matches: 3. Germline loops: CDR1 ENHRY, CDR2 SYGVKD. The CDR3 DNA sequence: TGTGCCATCGGGACTAGCGGTTTCACAGATACGCAGTATCTT. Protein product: CAIGTSGFTDTQYL.

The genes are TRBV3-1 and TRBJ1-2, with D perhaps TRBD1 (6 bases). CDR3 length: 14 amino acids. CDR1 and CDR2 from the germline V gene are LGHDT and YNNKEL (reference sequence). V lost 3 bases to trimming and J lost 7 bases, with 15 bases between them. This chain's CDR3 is CASSHLGAGSGYTF. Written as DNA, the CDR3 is TGTGCCAGCAGCCACTTGGGGGCGGGGTCTGGCTACACCTTC.

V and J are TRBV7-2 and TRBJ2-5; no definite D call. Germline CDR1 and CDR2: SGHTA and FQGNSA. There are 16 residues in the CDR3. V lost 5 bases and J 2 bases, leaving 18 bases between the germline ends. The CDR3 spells CASSAVFQKVQETQYF. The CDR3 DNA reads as TGTGCCAGCAGCGCCGTGTTCCAGAAGGTACAAGAGACCCAGTACTTC.